Shown below are 14 T cell receptor beta chains from a single sample sequenced in a study of T-cell reconstitution after alpha-beta-depleted transplantation in children. Preparing the TCRbeta library involved the use of unique molecular identifiers. TCRdb recomputed calls from the PCR reads with MiXCR, one row per CDR3 protein. The table records around 450,000 distinct CDR3 sequences, over 9.5% of them present only once. Sequenced material: PBMCs, taken before TCRalphabeta/CD19-depleted stem cell transplant. The source of these receptors is a child aged 2-15 years with inherited bone marrow failure, due to receive a stem cell transplant.

This clonotype was detected many times. This chain connects TRBV20-1 to TRBJ2-7; TRBD2 matches 10 bases. The germline V gene encodes CDR1 DFQATT and CDR2 SNEGSKA (reference sequence). This CDR3 comprises 12 residues. V was clipped by 8 bases and J by 5 bases; unmatched bases: 6. Here the CDR3 DNA reads TGCAGTCTCACTAGCGGGGACCACGAGCAGTACTTC. Encoded protein: CSLTSGDHEQYF.

This clonotype was found many times. The chain joins TRBV15 to TRBJ1-4; D remains unclear. CDR3 length equals 11 residues. Germline CDR1 is LNHNV and CDR2 is YYDKDF (reference sequence). V lost 2 bases, J lost 13 bases, and 8 bases lay in between. CDR3 protein: CATSRREGLFF. For the CDR3, the DNA is TGTGCCACCAGCAGAAGAGAGGGACTGTTTTTT.

This clonotype was observed at least ten times. The chain joins TRBV10-3 to TRBJ2-5; possibly TRBD2 for D (6 bases). Germline CDR1 is ENHRY and CDR2 is SYGVKD. The ends were cut back, 11 bases at V and 0 bases at J, with 19 bases in the middle. There are 15 residues in the CDR3. In DNA form, the CDR3 reads TGTGCCGCCTCCAGAGGGAGGCCCAACCAAGAGACCCAGTACTTC. Amino acids: CAASRGRPNQETQYF.

This clonotype was counted ten times or more. CDR3 DNA sequence: TGTGCCAGCAGTATACTTGGGACGGATTACGAGCAGTACTTC. Protein: CASSILGTDYEQYF. The chain joins TRBV27 to TRBJ2-7; TRBD1 or TRBD2 may be the D gene (5 bases each). Germline assignment: CDR1 MNHEY and CDR2 SMNVEV (reference sequence). Trimming shortened V by 5 bases and J by 4 bases, and 15 bases separated the two germline ends. This CDR3 contains 14 residues.

In this sample, this clonotype turned up many times. The chain recombines TRBV27 with TRBJ2-7; 8 bases agree with TRBD1. V lost 8 bases, J lost 4 bases, and 4 bases stayed unmatched. This CDR3 contains 12 residues. Looked up from germline, CDR1 is MNHEY and CDR2 is SMNVEV (reference sequence). The CDR3 spells CASGTGLYEQYF. CDR3 nucleotides: TGTGCCAGCGGGACAGGATTATACGAGCAGTACTTC.

As regards this clonotype: Being one base from a much bigger clone, this may be a read error. The chain uses TRBV10-3 and TRBJ1-1; D uncertain. The CDR3 loop spans 16 amino acids. V lost 2 bases and J lost 5, with 18 bases in between. Germline assignment: CDR1 ENHRY and CDR2 SYGVKD. This chain's CDR3 is CAISEPQPLGITEAFF. In DNA, the CDR3 is TGTGCCATCAGTGAGCCCCAGCCCTTAGGAATTACTGAAGCTTTCTTT.

This clonotype was recorded many times. The chain links TRBV28 to TRBJ2-7; TRBD1 matches 10 bases. The trim removed 6 bases at V and 6 bases at J, leaving 17 bases unmatched. Germline V gene data show CDR1 as MDHEN and CDR2 as SYDVKM. The CDR3 sequence is 17 residues long. The CDR3 DNA follows: TGTGCCAGCAGGGACCCGACAGGGGGCGGCGAGGAGTGCGAGCAGTACTTC. Translated, it gives CASRDPTGGGEECEQYF.

The chain's CDR3 is CSARVPGQRSSYEQYF. Here the CDR3 DNA reads TGCAGTGCTAGAGTCCCGGGACAGAGGAGCTCCTACGAGCAGTACTTC. The chain combines TRBV20-1 with TRBJ2-7; 7 bases fit TRBD1. The CDR3 runs to 16 residues. Germline V gene sequence: CDR1 DFQATT, CDR2 SNEGSKA (reference sequence). The trim removed 1 base at V and 0 bases at J, leaving 9 bases unmatched.

The V and J genes are TRBV24-1 and TRBJ2-1; 7 nucleotides agree with TRBD1. Germline CDR1 reads KGHDR; CDR2 reads SFDVKD. With V trimmed by 2 bases and J by 8 bases, 8 bases remained unmatched. This CDR3 region has 15 residues. CDR3 amino acids: CATSDYRTGGDEQFF. The CDR3 nucleotides are TGTGCCACCAGTGATTATAGGACAGGAGGCGATGAGCAGTTCTTC.

This clonotype appeared many times. The chain links TRBV27 to TRBJ2-7, with D perhaps being TRBD1 or TRBD2 (7 bases each). V gave up 9 bases and J gave up 0 bases, with 12 bases separating them. Germline V gives CDR1 MNHEY, CDR2 SMNVEV (reference sequence). The CDR3 extends over 13 amino acids. The CDR3 nucleotides are TGTGCCAGGGACAGGACTAGCTCCTACGAGCAGTACTTC. This codes for CARDRTSSYEQYF.

This clonotype was counted at least ten times. This chain links TRBV12-3 or TRBV12-4 with TRBJ2-2; 8 bases fit TRBD1. V lost 5 bases and J lost 4; bases outside the gene matches: 3. This CDR3 comprises 14 residues. The CDR3 nucleotides read TGTGCCAGCAGTAGACAGGGGACCACCGGGGAGCTGTTTTTT. Encoded protein: CASSRQGTTGELFF.

The genes are TRBV20-1 and TRBJ2-7, with 11 positions matching TRBD2. The CDR3 extends over 15 amino acids. CDR1 DFQATT and CDR2 SNEGSKA come from the germline V gene (reference sequence). V was pared by 0 bases and J by 2 bases, with 3 bases of the junction left unmatched. The CDR3 spells CSARDPTSGTYEQYF. Written as DNA, the CDR3 is TGCAGTGCTAGAGATCCGACTAGCGGGACCTACGAGCAGTACTTC.

This clonotype has ten or more counts. V gene TRBV7-8 combines with J gene TRBJ2-1; no clear D. Germline CDR1 SGHVS, CDR2 FQNEAQ. Trimming removed 6 bases from V and 8 bases from J, with 8 bases in between. The CDR3 has 11 residues. CDR3 protein: CASSQIHEQFF. The DNA of the CDR3 is TGTGCCAGCAGTCAAATCCATGAGCAGTTCTTC.

This clonotype was counted between two and nine times. The chain uses TRBV10-3 and TRBJ2-1; D perhaps matches TRBD1 (5 bases). The CDR3 totals 14 residues. V was cut by 3 bases and J by 3 bases, with 9 bases left in between. The germline V gene encodes CDR1 ENHRY and CDR2 SYGVKD. The CDR3 reads CAISDRDRYNEQFF. For the CDR3, the DNA is TGTGCCATCAGTGACAGGGATCGCTACAATGAGCAGTTCTTC.